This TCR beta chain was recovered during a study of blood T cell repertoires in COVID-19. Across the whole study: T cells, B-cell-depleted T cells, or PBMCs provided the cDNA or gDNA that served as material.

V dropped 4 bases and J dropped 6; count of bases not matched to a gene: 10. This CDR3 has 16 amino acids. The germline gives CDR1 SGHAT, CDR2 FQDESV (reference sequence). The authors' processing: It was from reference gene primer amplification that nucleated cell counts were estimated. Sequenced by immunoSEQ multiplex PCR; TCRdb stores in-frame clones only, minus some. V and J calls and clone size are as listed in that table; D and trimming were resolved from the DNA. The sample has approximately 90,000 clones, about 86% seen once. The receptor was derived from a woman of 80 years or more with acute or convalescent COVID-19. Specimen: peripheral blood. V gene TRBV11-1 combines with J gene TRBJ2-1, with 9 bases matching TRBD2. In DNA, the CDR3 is TGTGCCAGCAGCTCCGGGACTAGCCCACGGGGCAATGAGCAGTTCTTC. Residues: CASSSGTSPRGNEQFF.